The rows below give T cell receptor beta chains drawn from one sample of a study of OX40 agonist ivuxolimab in advanced cancers. The data were produced by immunoSEQ multiplex PCR, yet TCRdb's version contains in-frame clones alone and is incomplete. The sample has roughly 70,000 clones, over 65% seen once; the top ten hold around 0.7%. This material consisted of CD4+ or CD8+ T cells sorted from blood, taken in a trial of the OX40 agonist ivuxolimab. These receptor sequences come from an adult with an advanced solid tumor such as melanoma, head and neck, liver or kidney cancer. CDR3s include the opening cysteine and the closing phenylalanine or tryptophan. Fields, in order: D gene, J gene, V gene, clone size, CDR3 DNA, CDR3 protein. A D gene is named only where the DNA matches it firmly. Only some rows state a clone size, as once, few, many or a class for expanded clones.

.	TRBJ1-5	TRBV6-5	once	TGTGCCAGCAGGATATTTTCCTCTAGCAATCAGCCCCAGCATTTT	CASRIFSSSNQPQHF
.	TRBJ2-5	TRBV5-1	.	TGCGCCAGCAGCTTGGGGCAAGAGACCCAGTACTTC	CASSLGQETQYF
.	TRBJ2-5	TRBV5-1	.	TGCGCCAGCAGCTTGGACGAGACCCAGTACTTC	CASSLDETQYF
.	TRBJ1-2	TRBV9	.	TGTGCCAGCAGCGTTCAGCCAGACGGGCACTATGGCTACACCTTC	CASSVQPDGHYGYTF
.	TRBJ2-7	TRBV19	.	TGTGCCAGTAGTATAGAGGTTTGGGGCTACGAGCAGTACTTC	CASSIEVWGYEQYF
TRBD1	TRBJ2-1	TRBV18	.	TGTGCCAGCTCACCCAACGACAGGGGGTCCTACAATGAGCAGTTCTTC	CASSPNDRGSYNEQFF
.	TRBJ1-2	TRBV6-6	.	TGTGCCAGCAGTCCCGGGGGGAATGGCTACACCTTC	CASSPGGNGYTF
TRBD1	TRBJ2-5	TRBV5-4	.	TGTGCCAGCAGCCAAGGGGGCGTAGGAGAGACCCAGTACTTC	CASSQGGVGETQYF
.	TRBJ1-3	TRBV6-5	.	TGTGCCAGCAGATCAGGATACTCTGGAAACACCATATATTTT	CASRSGYSGNTIYF
.	TRBJ2-2	TRBV5-8	.	TGTGCCAGCACCCCTTGGAGTGGGGGGCCCGGGGAGCTGTTTTTT	CASTPWSGGPGELFF
TRBD1	TRBJ2-2	TRBV4-1	.	TGCGCCAGCAGCCAAGATCCGACAGGGGCGAACACCGGGGAGCTGTTTTTT	CASSQDPTGANTGELFF
TRBD1	TRBJ2-5	TRBV4-1	.	TGCGCCAGCAGCCAAGTTCTCAAGGCGACAGGGCCACAAGAGACCCAGTACTTC	CASSQVLKATGPQETQYF
.	TRBJ2-3	TRBV7-2	.	TGTGCCAGCAGTAAAAGCACAGATACGCAGTATTTT	CASSKSTDTQYF
TRBD1	TRBJ1-1	TRBV7-9	.	TGTGCCAGCAGCTTCGGGGACAGATCCATGAACACTGAAGCTTTCTTT	CASSFGDRSMNTEAFF
TRBD2	TRBJ2-1	TRBV4-3	.	TGCGCCAGCAGCCACCGGACTAGCGGGGGGGCCGGCGAGCAGTTCTTC	CASSHRTSGGAGEQFF
.	TRBJ1-2	TRBV18	once	TGTGCCAGCTCAGAGGGTGCCATCTATGGCTACACCTTC	CASSEGAIYGYTF
.	TRBJ1-3	TRBV9	once	TGTGCCAGCAGCGTCGGGGGGGGATTATCAGGAAACACCATATATTTT	CASSVGGGLSGNTIYF
.	TRBJ1-3	TRBV19	.	TGTGCCAGTACCCCCAGACGGCCCACCTACGGAAACACCATATATTTT	CASTPRRPTYGNTIYF
.	TRBJ2-2	TRBV27	.	TGTGCCAGCAGTTTCTACGGACAGCCGAACACCGGGGAGCTGTTTTTT	CASSFYGQPNTGELFF
.	TRBJ1-1	TRBV4-3	.	TGCGCCAGCAGCCAAGATCATCATGGTAGTGGATTGAACACTGAAGCTTTCTTT	CASSQDHHGSGLNTEAFF
.	TRBJ1-5	TRBV7-9	.	TGTGCCAGCAGCCAAGGGGGGGCAGAGGGTCAGCCCCAGCATTTT	CASSQGGAEGQPQHF
TRBD2	TRBJ2-5	TRBV5-8	.	TGTGCCAGCAGCTTAGGCCTAGCGGCCCAGGAGACCCAGTACTTC	CASSLGLAAQETQYF
.	TRBJ1-1	TRBV2	.	TGTGCCAGCAGTGTTCTCAGACAGGTGAACACTGAAGCTTTCTTT	CASSVLRQVNTEAFF
TRBD1	TRBJ1-2	TRBV6-5	once	TGTGCCAGCAGTCTGGACAGGAACTATGGCTACACCTTC	CASSLDRNYGYTF
.	TRBJ1-2	TRBV18	.	TGTGCCAGCTCACCACCGGAAGGGAGGGTTGGCTACACCTTC	CASSPPEGRVGYTF
.	TRBJ2-1	TRBV5-4	.	TGTGCCAGCAGCTTGACAGCGAGCTCCTACAATGAGCAGTTCTTC	CASSLTASSYNEQFF
.	TRBJ1-6	TRBV4-3	.	TGCGCCAGCAGCCCCCTGAGAGGGGCTAGTCCTTCACCCCTCCACTTT	CASSPLRGASPSPLHF
.	TRBJ1-2	TRBV4-2	.	TGTGCCAGCAGCCAAGAGCCGGGCTCGGGCTATGGCTACACCTTC	CASSQEPGSGYGYTF
TRBD1	TRBJ2-7	TRBV13	.	TGTGCCAGCAGGAGGACAGGGGGTTACGAGCAGTACTTC	CASRRTGGYEQYF
.	TRBJ2-5	TRBV11-3	.	TGTGCCAGCAGCTTAGGCAACAGGGCCGGGCTACAAGAGACCCAGTACTTC	CASSLGNRAGLQETQYF
.	TRBJ2-5	TRBV7-3	.	TGTGCCAGCAGCTTAGGTGGGGGGCGTTTTGAGACCCAGTACTTC	CASSLGGGRFETQYF